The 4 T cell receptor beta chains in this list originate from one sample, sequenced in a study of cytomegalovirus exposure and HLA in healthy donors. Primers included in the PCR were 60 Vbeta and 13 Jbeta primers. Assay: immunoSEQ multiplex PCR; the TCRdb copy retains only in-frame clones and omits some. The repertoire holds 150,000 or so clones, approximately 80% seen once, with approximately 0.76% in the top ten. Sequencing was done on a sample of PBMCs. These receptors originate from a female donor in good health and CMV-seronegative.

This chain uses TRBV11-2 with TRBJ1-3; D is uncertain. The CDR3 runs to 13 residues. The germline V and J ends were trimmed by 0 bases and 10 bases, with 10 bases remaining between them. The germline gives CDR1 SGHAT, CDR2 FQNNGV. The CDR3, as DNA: TGTGCCAGCAGCTTAGAAGGACTTAGGACCATATATTTT. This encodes CASSLEGLRTIYF. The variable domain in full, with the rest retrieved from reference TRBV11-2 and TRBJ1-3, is EAGVAQSPRYKIIEKRQSVAFWCNPISGHATLYWYQQILGQGPKLLIQFQNNGVVDDSQLPKDRFSAERLKGVDSTLKIQPAKLEDSAVYLCASSLEGLRTIYFGEGSWLTVV.

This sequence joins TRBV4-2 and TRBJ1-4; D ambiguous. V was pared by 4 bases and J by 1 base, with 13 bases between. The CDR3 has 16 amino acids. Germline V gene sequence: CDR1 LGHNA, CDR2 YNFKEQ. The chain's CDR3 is CASSPTEAGTNEKLFF. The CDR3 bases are TGTGCCAGCAGCCCTACGGAGGCGGGAACTAATGAAAAACTGTTTTTT.

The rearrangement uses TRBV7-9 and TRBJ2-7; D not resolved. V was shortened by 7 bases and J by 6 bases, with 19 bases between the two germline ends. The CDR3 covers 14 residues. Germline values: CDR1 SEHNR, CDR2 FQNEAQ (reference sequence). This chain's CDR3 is CASTRPGAISEQYF. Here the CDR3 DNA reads TGTGCCAGCACCCGCCCAGGCGCGATTAGCGAGCAGTACTTC. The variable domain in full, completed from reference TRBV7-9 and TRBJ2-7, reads DTGVSQNPRHKITKRGQNVTFRCDPISEHNRLYWYRQTLGQGPEFLTYFQNEAQLEKSRLLSDRFSAERPKGSFSTLEIQRTEQGDSAMYLCASTRPGAISEQYFGPGTRLTVT.

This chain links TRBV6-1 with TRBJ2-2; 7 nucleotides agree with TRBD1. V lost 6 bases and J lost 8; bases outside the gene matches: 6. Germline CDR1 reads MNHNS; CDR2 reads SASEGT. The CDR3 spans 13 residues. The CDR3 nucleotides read TGTGCCAGCAGCGGACAGGTGGCGGGGGAGCTGTTTTTT. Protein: CASSGQVAGELFF.